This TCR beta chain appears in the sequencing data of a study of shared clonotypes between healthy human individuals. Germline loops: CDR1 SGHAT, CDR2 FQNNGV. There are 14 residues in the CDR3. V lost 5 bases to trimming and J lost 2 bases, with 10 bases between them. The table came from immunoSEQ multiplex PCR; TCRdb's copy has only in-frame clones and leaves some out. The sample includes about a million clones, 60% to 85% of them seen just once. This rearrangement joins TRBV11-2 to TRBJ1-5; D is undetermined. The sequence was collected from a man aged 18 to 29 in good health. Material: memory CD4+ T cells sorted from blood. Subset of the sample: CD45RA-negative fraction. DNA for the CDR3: TGTGCCAGCAGCCTGGACTGGGGCAATCAGCCCCAGCATTTT. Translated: CASSLDWGNQPQHF.